A selection of T cell receptor beta chains follows, all from one sample in a study of blood T cell repertoires in COVID-19. The protocol was immunoSEQ multiplex PCR, while the TCRdb copy is restricted to in-frame clones and leaves out a portion. The sample carries 65,000 to 90,000 clones, about nine tenths recorded once. Material for sequencing was peripheral blood. These receptors were obtained from a human donor in a cohort sampled during active COVID-19. Both conserved end residues are part of each CDR3. The D gene is left open where the match is weak. Clone size is stated in some rows and not others, as once, few, many or a class when expanded.

TRBJ2-7 | . | . | TRBV7-9 | TGTGCCAGCAGCTCCCAATACGAGCAGTACTTC | CASSSQYEQYF
TRBJ1-6 | . | TRBD1 | TRBV3-1/TRBV3-2 | TGTGCCAGCAGCCAAGATTCCGGGACAGGGGACTCACCCCTCCACTTT | CASSQDSGTGDSPLHF
TRBJ1-2 | . | . | TRBV19 | TGTGCCAGTAGACAGACTAACTATGGCTACACCTTC | CASRQTNYGYTF
TRBJ2-1 | . | . | TRBV6-5 | TGTGCCAGCAGAAAAATAGCGCTAGATGAGCAGTTCTTC | CASRKIALDEQFF
TRBJ2-7 | . | . | TRBV7-9 | TGTGCCAGCAGCTCCCCTCCTCTAGCGATGAGCTCCTACGAGCAGTACTTC | CASSSPPLAMSSYEQYF
TRBJ1-1 | . | . | TRBV3-1/TRBV3-2 | TGTGCCAGCAGCCAAGTGGCGGGGGGGAGCACTGAAGCTTTCTTT | CASSQVAGGSTEAFF
TRBJ2-7 | . | TRBD2 | TRBV5-1 | TGCGCCAGCACCCCATCCGGGGGGGACTCCTACGAGCAGTACTTC | CASTPSGGDSYEQYF
TRBJ2-7 | . | TRBD2 | TRBV6-5 | TGTGCCAGCAGCGGACTAGTCTACGAGCAGTACTTC | CASSGLVYEQYF
TRBJ2-7 | . | . | TRBV19 | TGTGCCAGTAGGACGGACAAATACGAGCAGTACTTC | CASRTDKYEQYF
TRBJ2-1 | . | TRBD1 | TRBV6-6 | TGTGCCAGCAGTTACTGGGACAGGGGCAATGAGCAGTTCTTC | CASSYWDRGNEQFF
TRBJ1-1 | . | . | TRBV7-9 | TGTGCCAGCAGCCTAGGGGTGGGCCGCACTGAAGCTTTCTTT | CASSLGVGRTEAFF
TRBJ1-4 | . | TRBD1 | TRBV3-1/TRBV3-2 | TGTGCCAGCAGCCACCAGACAGGGGTTAATGAAAAACTGTTTTTT | CASSHQTGVNEKLFF
TRBJ1-4 | . | . | TRBV7-9 | TGTGCCAGCAGCCCTCCGACAGCTGCTAATGAAAAACTGTTTTTT | CASSPPTAANEKLFF
TRBJ1-1 | . | . | TRBV19 | TGTGCCAGTAGTATTGGACAGAAGAGGACTGAAGCTTTCTTT | CASSIGQKRTEAFF
TRBJ1-3 | . | TRBD1 | TRBV11-2 | TGTGCCAGCAGCCTAACGACAGGGCCCGGAAACACCATATATTTT | CASSLTTGPGNTIYF
TRBJ2-7 | . | TRBD1 | TRBV3-1/TRBV3-2 | TGTGCCAGCAGCGGGACAGGACGTAAAGGGGAGCAGTACTTC | CASSGTGRKGEQYF
TRBJ1-6 | . | . | TRBV20-1 | TGCAGTGCTAGTTCCGGGAAAAATTCACCCCTCCACTTT | CSASSGKNSPLHF
TRBJ2-7 | . | TRBD2 | TRBV7-8 | TGTGCCAGCAGCTTAGGGGGACTAGCGGTCTCCTACGAGCAGTACTTC | CASSLGGLAVSYEQYF
TRBJ1-2 | once | . | TRBV7-9 | TGTGCCAGCAGCGTATTACAGTCAGTCCCTAACTATGGCTACACCTTC | CASSVLQSVPNYGYTF
TRBJ2-1 | once | . | TRBV7-6 | TGTGCCAGCAGCTTGACAGCAACCAATTACAATGAGCAGTTCTTC | CASSLTATNYNEQFF
TRBJ2-5 | . | . | TRBV7-2 | TGTGCCAGCAGCTTAGTGGAGCTGGAGACCCAGTACTTC | CASSLVELETQYF
TRBJ1-1 | once | TRBD1 | TRBV30 | TGTGCCTGGAGTCCGACCCGGACAGGAGTGAACACTGAAGCTTTCTTT | CAWSPTRTGVNTEAFF
TRBJ1-2 | . | . | TRBV4-3 | TGCGCCAGCAGCCAGGAGGGGCGAACCTATGGCTACACCTTC | CASSQEGRTYGYTF
TRBJ1-6 | . | . | TRBV19 | TGTGCCAGTACCGTGAACGCAGGGAAGGATTCACCCCTCCACTTT | CASTVNAGKDSPLHF
TRBJ1-4 | . | TRBD1 | TRBV5-1 | TGCGCCAGCAGCTTGGAAGGGGGCGCGGGTGAAAAACTGTTTTTT | CASSLEGGAGEKLFF
TRBJ2-7 | . | TRBD1 | TRBV29-1 | TGCAGCGCTCTGGACAGGGTAGGCTACGAGCAGTACTTC | CSALDRVGYEQYF
TRBJ2-3 | . | . | TRBV10-2 | TGCGCCAGCAGTGACAGGGGCTTGTTCACAGATACGCAGTATTTT | CASSDRGLFTDTQYF
TRBJ1-2 | . | . | TRBV7-2 | TGTGCCAGCAGCTTAGCCGCATCCCGCGGGGGCGGCTACACCTTC | CASSLAASRGGGYTF
TRBJ1-6 | once | . | TRBV18 | TGTGCCAGCTCACCACTAGGCCCCGGCCAGGAAAATTCACCCCTCCACTTT | CASSPLGPGQENSPLHF
TRBJ2-1 | . | . | TRBV10-2 | TGCGCCAGCAGTGAGTCCTTGGGAGGGGACAGGCCCTTCATCATCTTC | CASSESLGGDRPFIIF
TRBJ2-3 | . | . | TRBV18 | TGTGCCAGCTCACCACGGCCAGGGGCAGATACGCAGTATTTT | CASSPRPGADTQYF
TRBJ2-6 | . | . | TRBV28 | TGTGCCAGCAGTCAAACAGGCGCGACAGGGGCCAACGTCCTGACTTTC | CASSQTGATGANVLTF
TRBJ2-5 | . | . | TRBV11-3 | TGTGCCAGCAGCTTAGGGTTTGAGTTCGGTGAGGAAGAGACCCAGTACTTC | CASSLGFEFGEEETQYF
TRBJ2-3 | . | TRBD2 | TRBV9 | TGTGCCAGCAGCCCCTCTCAGCGGGGGGGCCTCTCAAGAGATACGCAGTATTTT | CASSPSQRGGLSRDTQYF
TRBJ1-4 | . | . | TRBV3-1/TRBV3-2 | TGTGCCAGCAGCCAATTTCGGACACTTGAAAAACTGTTTTTT | CASSQFRTLEKLFF
TRBJ2-1 | . | . | TRBV30 | TGTGCCTGGAGTGTCAGGGATGAGCAGTTCTTC | CAWSVRDEQFF
TRBJ2-7 | . | . | TRBV7-2 | TGTGCCAGCAGCTTGAGAGGGGGGGGGCCCTACGAGCAGTACTTC | CASSLRGGGPYEQYF
TRBJ1-1 | . | TRBD1 | TRBV5-4 | TGTGCCAGCAGCTTACAGGGGGCTCTGAACACTGAAGCTTTCTTT | CASSLQGALNTEAFF
TRBJ1-1 | . | . | TRBV21-1 | TGTGCCAGCAGCAAAGTGCAGGGGGAGAACACTGAAGCTTTCTTT | CASSKVQGENTEAFF
TRBJ2-7 | . | . | TRBV4-1 | TGCGCCAGCAGCCAAGAAGTCCTAGCCACCTACGAGCAGTACTTC | CASSQEVLATYEQYF
TRBJ2-3 | . | TRBD2 | TRBV19 | TGTGCCAGTAGTCCAACCTCCAGACTAGCAGGAGATACGCAGTATTTT | CASSPTSRLAGDTQYF
TRBJ1-1 | . | . | TRBV15 | TGTGCCACCAGTCAGGAACTGAACACTGAAGCTTTCTTT | CATSQELNTEAFF
TRBJ2-3 | . | TRBD2 | TRBV18 | TGTGCCAGCTCACCCGGGACTAGTGCAGATACGCAGTATTTT | CASSPGTSADTQYF
TRBJ2-2 | . | TRBD2 | TRBV28 | TGTGCCAGCAGTCTACCGGGACTAGCGGGGGGCCGGGGCACCGGGGAGCTGTTTTTT | CASSLPGLAGGRGTGELFF